Included here is one TCR beta chain sequence, with context. Its antigen is undetermined. Germline V gene data show CDR1 as DFQATT and CDR2 as SNEGSKA (reference sequence). V shed 0 bases, J shed 3 bases, and the junction held 15 bases outside the gene matches. This CDR3 contains 18 residues. This sample is part of a study of T-cell reconstitution after alpha-beta-depleted transplantation in children. This sample's TCRbeta library carried unique molecular identifier barcodes. From the PCR reads, TCRdb called clonotypes with MiXCR, one entry per CDR3 protein. This sample has around 600,000 distinct CDR3 sequences; roughly 23% occur once, and the top ten carry around 14%. Points from the study as a whole: By about two months after transplant, alpha-beta T cells reportedly arose from several hundred graft clones that had expanded. Surviving recipient T cells and thymic progenitors accounted for the high day-60 TCRbeta diversity observed in some patients. By one year post-transplant, T-cell counts and diversity largely arose from T cells that were newly produced.

The chain recombines TRBV20-1 with TRBJ2-5; 8 nucleotides match TRBD2. This clonotype originated in a boy under three years old who had a stem cell transplant for acute myeloid leukemia, so the T cells may come from the graft donor. The sequences come from PBMCs, mostly from graft donor cells, collected 360 days after TCRalphabeta/CD19-depleted stem cell transplant. CDR3: CSARDEWWLAGLKETQYF. The CDR3 DNA reads TGCAGTGCTAGAGATGAATGGTGGCTAGCGGGTCTAAAAGAGACCCAGTACTTC.